Within the sample, the clone carrying this TCR beta chain is large. What it recognizes is unknown. This sample was included in a study of tumor-infiltrating lymphocytes in localized non-small cell lung cancer. Study-level findings and limits: Available tissue quantity limited TCR sequencing to a patient subset.

Clones were read by immunoSEQ multiplex PCR, and TCRdb kept only the in-frame ones, dropping some. There are about 8,900 clones in the sample; about two thirds occur only once, and approximately 8.8% lies in the top ten. Germline V gene data show CDR1 as SGHDN and CDR2 as FVKESK. This CDR3 contains 17 residues. The V end lost 1 base, the J end lost 5 bases, and 20 bases lay between the germline ends. Sequenced: uninvolved lung tissue not adjacent to the tumor. V is TRBV14 and J is TRBJ2-5; D may be TRBD2 (5 bases). The receptor comes from a human donor with non-small cell lung cancer. The CDR3 region has the DNA TGTGCCAGCAGCCAAGGACTAATAGCAGCCCGAGTGGAGACCCAGTACTTC. This codes for CASSQGLIAARVETQYF.